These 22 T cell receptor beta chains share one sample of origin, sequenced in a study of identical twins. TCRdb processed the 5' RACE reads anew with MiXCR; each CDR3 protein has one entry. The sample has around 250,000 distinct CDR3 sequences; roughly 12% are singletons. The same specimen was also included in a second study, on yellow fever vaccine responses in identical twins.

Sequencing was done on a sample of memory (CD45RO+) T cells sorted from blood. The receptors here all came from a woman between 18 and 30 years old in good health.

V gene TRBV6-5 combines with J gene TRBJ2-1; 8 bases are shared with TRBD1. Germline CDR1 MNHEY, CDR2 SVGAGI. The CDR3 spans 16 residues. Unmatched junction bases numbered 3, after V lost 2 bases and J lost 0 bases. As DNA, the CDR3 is TGTGCCAGCAGTTACCGAGGACAGGGCTCCTACAATGAGCAGTTCTTC. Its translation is CASSYRGQGSYNEQFF.

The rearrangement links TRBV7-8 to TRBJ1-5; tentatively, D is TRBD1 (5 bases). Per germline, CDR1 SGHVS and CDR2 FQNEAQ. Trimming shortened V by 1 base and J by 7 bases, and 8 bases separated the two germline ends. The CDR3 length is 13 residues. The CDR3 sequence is CASSLVWDQPQHF. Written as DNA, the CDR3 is TGTGCCAGCAGCTTAGTGTGGGACCAGCCCCAGCATTTT.

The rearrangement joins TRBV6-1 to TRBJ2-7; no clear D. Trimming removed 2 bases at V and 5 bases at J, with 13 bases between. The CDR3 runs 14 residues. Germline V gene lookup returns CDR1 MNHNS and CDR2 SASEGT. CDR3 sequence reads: CASSEKGEVDEQYF. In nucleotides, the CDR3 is TGTGCCAGCAGTGAAAAGGGTGAGGTTGACGAGCAGTACTTC.

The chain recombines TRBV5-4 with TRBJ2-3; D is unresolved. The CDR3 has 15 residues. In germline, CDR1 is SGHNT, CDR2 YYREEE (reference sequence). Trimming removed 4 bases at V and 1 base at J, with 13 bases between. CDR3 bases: TGTGCCAGCAGCAGCCGTACATTTGGCACAGATACGCAGTATTTT. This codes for CASSSRTFGTDTQYF.

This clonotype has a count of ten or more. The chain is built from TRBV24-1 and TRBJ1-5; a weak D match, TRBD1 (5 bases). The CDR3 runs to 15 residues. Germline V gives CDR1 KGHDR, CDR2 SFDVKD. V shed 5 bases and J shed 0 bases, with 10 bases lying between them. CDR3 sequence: CATSAGGSSNQPQHF. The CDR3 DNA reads TGTGCCACCAGTGCGGGGGGGTCTAGCAATCAGCCCCAGCATTTT.

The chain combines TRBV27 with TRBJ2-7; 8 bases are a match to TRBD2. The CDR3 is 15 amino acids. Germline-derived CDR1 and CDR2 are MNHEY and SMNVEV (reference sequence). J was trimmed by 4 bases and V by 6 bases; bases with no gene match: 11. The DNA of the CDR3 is TGTGCCAGCAGCAGAGGGCGGGGGGTGTCGTACGAGCAGTACTTC. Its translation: CASSRGRGVSYEQYF.

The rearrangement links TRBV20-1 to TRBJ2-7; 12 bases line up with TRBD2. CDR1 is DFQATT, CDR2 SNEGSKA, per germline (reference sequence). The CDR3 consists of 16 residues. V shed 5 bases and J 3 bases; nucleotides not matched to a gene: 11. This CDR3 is CSAPSGGARRGYEQYF. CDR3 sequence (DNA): TGCAGTGCTCCTAGCGGGGGGGCCCGGAGGGGCTACGAGCAGTACTTC.

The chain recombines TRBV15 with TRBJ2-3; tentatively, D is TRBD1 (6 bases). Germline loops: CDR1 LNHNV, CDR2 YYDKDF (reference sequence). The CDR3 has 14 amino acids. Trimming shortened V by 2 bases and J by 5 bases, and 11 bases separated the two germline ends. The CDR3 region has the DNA TGTGCCACCAGCAGAAATGGGGGCCTAGATACGCAGTATTTT. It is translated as CATSRNGGLDTQYF.

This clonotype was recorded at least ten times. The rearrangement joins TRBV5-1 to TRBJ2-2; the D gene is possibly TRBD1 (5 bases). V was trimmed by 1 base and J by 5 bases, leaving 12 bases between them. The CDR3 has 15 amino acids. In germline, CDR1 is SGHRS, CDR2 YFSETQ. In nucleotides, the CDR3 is TGCGCCAGCAGCTTGAGGCCAGGGCGAACCGGGGAGCTGTTTTTT. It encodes CASSLRPGRTGELFF.

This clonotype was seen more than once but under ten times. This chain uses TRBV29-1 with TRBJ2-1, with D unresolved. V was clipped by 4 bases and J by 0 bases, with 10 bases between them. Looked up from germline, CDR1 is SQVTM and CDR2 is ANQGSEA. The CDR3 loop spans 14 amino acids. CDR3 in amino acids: CSVVGSRSYNEQFF. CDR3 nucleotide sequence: TGCAGCGTTGTAGGGTCCCGCTCCTACAATGAGCAGTTCTTC.

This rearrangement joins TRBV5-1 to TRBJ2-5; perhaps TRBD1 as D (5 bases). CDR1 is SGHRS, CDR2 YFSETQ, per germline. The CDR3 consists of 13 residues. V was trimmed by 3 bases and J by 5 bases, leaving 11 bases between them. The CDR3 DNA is TGCGCCAGCAGCTCGCAGGGATACGAGACCCAGTACTTC. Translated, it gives CASSSQGYETQYF.

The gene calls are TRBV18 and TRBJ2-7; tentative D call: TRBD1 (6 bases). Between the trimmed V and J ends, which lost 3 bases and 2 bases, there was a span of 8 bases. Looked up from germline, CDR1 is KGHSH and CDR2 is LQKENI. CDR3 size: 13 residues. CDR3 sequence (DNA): TGTGCCAGCTCACCCTCAGGGGCCTACGAGCAGTACTTC. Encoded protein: CASSPSGAYEQYF.

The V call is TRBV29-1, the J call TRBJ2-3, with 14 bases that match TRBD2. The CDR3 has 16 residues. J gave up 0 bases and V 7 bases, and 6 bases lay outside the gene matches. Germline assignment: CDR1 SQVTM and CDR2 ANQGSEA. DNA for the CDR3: TGCAGCGGCGGGACTAGCGGGGGCGCTAGCACAGATACGCAGTATTTT. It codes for CSGGTSGGASTDTQYF.

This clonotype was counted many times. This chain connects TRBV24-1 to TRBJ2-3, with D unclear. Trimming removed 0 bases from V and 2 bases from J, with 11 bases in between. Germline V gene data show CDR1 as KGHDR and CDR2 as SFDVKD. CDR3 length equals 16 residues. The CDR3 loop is CATSDLRQPSTDTQYF. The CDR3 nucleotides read TGTGCCACCAGTGATTTGCGGCAGCCCTCCACAGATACGCAGTATTTT.

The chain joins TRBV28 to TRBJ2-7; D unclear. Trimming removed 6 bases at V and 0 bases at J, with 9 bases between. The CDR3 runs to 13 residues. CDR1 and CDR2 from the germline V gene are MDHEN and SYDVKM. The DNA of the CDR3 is TGTGCCAGCAGACACCAGAACTCCTACGAGCAGTACTTC. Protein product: CASRHQNSYEQYF.

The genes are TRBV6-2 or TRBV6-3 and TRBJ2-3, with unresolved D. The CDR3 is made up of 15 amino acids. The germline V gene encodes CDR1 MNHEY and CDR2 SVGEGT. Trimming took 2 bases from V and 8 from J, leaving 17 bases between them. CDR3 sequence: CASSYEDPRQSTQYF. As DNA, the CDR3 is TGTGCCAGCAGTTACGAGGACCCACGGCAGAGTACGCAGTATTTT.

The CDR3 bases are TGCAGCGTTGAGGGAGGACAGGCCACCCCCTACGAGCAGTACTTC. Translated, it gives CSVEGGQATPYEQYF. V and J are TRBV29-1 and TRBJ2-7; the D gene is possibly TRBD1 (7 bases). Trimming shortened V by 3 bases and J by 2 bases, and 17 bases separated the two germline ends. Per the germline V gene, CDR1 is SQVTM and CDR2 is ANQGSEA. The CDR3 length is 15 residues.

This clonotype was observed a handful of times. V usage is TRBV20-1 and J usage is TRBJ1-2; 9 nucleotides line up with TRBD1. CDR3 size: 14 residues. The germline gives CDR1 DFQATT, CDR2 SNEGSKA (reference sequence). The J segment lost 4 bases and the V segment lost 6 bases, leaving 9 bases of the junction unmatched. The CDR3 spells CSASSTGGGYGYTF. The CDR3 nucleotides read TGCAGTGCCAGCTCTACAGGGGGCGGCTATGGCTACACCTTC.

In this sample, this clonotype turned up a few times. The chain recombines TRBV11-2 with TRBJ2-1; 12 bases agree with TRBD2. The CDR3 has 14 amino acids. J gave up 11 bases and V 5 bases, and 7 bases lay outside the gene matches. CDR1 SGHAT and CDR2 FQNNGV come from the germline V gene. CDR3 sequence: CASSTRTSGIKQFF. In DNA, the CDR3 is TGTGCCAGCAGCACCCGGACTAGCGGGATAAAGCAGTTCTTC.

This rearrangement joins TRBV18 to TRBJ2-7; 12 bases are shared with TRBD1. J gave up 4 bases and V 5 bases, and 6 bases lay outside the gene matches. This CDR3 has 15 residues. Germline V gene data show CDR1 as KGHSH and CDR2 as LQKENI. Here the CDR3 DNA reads TGTGCCAGCTCAGAGGGGACAGGGGGCACATACGAGCAGTACTTC. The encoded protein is CASSEGTGGTYEQYF.

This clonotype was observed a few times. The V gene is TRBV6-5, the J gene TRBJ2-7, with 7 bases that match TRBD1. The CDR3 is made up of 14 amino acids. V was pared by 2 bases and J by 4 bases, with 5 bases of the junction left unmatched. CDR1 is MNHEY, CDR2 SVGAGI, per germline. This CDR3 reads CASSYGRGSYEQYF. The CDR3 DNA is TGTGCCAGCAGTTACGGCAGGGGGTCATACGAGCAGTACTTC.

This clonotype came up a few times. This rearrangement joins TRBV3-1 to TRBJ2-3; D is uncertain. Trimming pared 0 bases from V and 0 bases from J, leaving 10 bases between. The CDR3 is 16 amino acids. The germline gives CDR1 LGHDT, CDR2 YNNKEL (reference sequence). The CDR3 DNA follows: TGTGCCAGCAGCCAAGATCGCCACTCAAGCACAGATACGCAGTATTTT. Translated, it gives CASSQDRHSSTDTQYF.